Shown below are 7 T cell receptor beta chains from a single sample sequenced in a study of T cells after yellow fever vaccination. A single record per CDR3 protein comes from TCRdb applying MiXCR to the 5' RACE reads. Among over 150,000 distinct CDR3 sequences listed, under 7.5% were seen once. This specimen was CD4+ T cells sorted from PBMCs, taken 5 days after the first yellow fever vaccination. The receptors derive from a young man who received the YFV17D yellow fever vaccine.

This clonotype was observed a single time. V and J are TRBV12-2 and TRBJ2-7. TRBV12-2 is marked as a pseudogene. This CDR3 is built from 15 residues. CDR3 DNA: TGTGCAAGTCGCTTAGCGAACCAGAAGACCTACGAGCAGTACGTC. Protein: CASRLANQKTYEQYV.

The CDR3, as DNA: TGTGCCAGCAGCACGGGACAGGGTAGCAATCAGCCCCAGCATTTT. Its translation: CASSTGQGSNQPQHF. The chain couples TRBV12-3 or TRBV12-4 to TRBJ1-5; TRBD1 agrees at 9 bases. V lost 6 bases to trimming and J lost 0 bases; unmatched junction nucleotides: 3. The length of the CDR3 is 15 residues.

This clonotype came up many times. The chain recombines TRBV18 with TRBJ1-5, with TRBD1 as a possible D gene (5 bases). CDR3 length: 14 residues. CDR1 is KGHSH and CDR2 is LQKENI in the germline V gene. Trimming removed 3 bases from V and 2 bases from J, with 8 bases in between. The CDR3 DNA reads TGTGCCAGCTCACCCCTCAGGGGCAATCAGCCCCAGCATTTT. Its translation: CASSPLRGNQPQHF.

This clonotype was seen only a few times. V usage is TRBV29-1 and J usage is TRBJ2-5; perhaps TRBD1 as D (5 bases). V dropped 4 bases and J dropped 0 bases, with 12 bases sitting between them. The CDR3 consists of 14 residues. Germline V gene lookup returns CDR1 SQVTM and CDR2 ANQGSEA. The CDR3 DNA is TGCAGCGTTGGGGGCAGGCGGTACCAAGAGACCCAGTACTTC. Translating it yields CSVGGRRYQETQYF. The variable domain in full, with the rest retrieved from reference TRBV29-1 and TRBJ2-5, is SAVISQKPSRDICQRGTSLTIQCQVDSQVTMMFWYRQQPGQSLTLIATANQGSEATYESGFVIDKFPISRPNLTFSTLTVSNMSPEDSSIYLCSVGGRRYQETQYFGPGTRLLVL.

This clonotype was observed a few times. The V gene is TRBV7-2, the J gene TRBJ2-5, with D possibly TRBD2 on 6 matching bases. This CDR3 comprises 15 residues. V shed 5 bases and J shed 7 bases, with 20 bases lying between them. Germline CDR1 reads SGHTA; CDR2 reads FQGNSA. Here the CDR3 reads CASSPLGGSGGTQYF. The CDR3 DNA sequence: TGTGCCAGCAGCCCCCTGGGTGGTAGCGGCGGGACCCAGTACTTC.

This clonotype was seen repeatedly, ten times or more. The gene calls are TRBV7-2 and TRBJ2-5; D gene unclear. The CDR3 runs to 15 residues. Germline V CDR1 and CDR2: SGHTA, FQGNSA. Trimming cost V 0 bases and J 0 bases, with 8 bases left between them. CDR3 DNA: TGTGCCAGCAGCTTAGCTGGAACCTACCAAGAGACCCAGTACTTC. This sequence encodes CASSLAGTYQETQYF.

This clonotype was observed a few times. The chain is built from TRBV5-5 and TRBJ2-1, with 8 nucleotides matching TRBD2. V trimming: 4 bases; J trimming: 0 bases; junction bases outside the gene matches: 6. CDR3 length: 16 amino acids. Germline V gene sequence: CDR1 SGHKS, CDR2 YYEKEE (reference sequence). The CDR3 nucleotides read TGTGCCAGCAGCCTCCGTGCGGGGGGCTCCTACAATGAGCAGTTCTTC. Its translation: CASSLRAGGSYNEQFF.